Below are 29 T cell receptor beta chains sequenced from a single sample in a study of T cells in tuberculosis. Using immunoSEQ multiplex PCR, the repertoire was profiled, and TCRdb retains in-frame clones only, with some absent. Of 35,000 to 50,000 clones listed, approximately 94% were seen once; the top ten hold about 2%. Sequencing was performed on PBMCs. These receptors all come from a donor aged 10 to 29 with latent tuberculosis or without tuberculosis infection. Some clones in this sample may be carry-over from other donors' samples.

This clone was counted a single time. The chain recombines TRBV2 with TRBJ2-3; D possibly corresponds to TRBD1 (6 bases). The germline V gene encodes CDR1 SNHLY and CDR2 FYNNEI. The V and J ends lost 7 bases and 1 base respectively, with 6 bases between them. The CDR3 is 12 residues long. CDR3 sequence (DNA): TGTGCCAGCAACAGGGGCACAGATACGCAGTATTTT. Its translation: CASNRGTDTQYF.

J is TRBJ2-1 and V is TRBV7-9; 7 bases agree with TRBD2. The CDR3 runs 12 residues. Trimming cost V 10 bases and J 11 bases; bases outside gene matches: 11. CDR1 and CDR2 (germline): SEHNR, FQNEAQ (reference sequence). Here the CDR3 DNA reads TGTGCCACCAGTACGGGGGGATTCAAGCAGTTCTTC. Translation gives CATSTGGFKQFF.

CDR3 nucleotide sequence: TGTGCCAGCAGTTACAGCGGGGCGAGGCATGAAAAACTGTTTTTT. This sequence encodes CASSYSGARHEKLFF. The chain links TRBV6-5 to TRBJ1-4; possible D gene TRBD1, 5 bases. The germline V gene has CDR1 MNHEY and CDR2 SVGAGI. The CDR3 sequence is 15 residues long. Trimming pared 2 bases from V and 6 bases from J, leaving 13 bases between.

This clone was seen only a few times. The CDR3 sequence is CASSLGTANTGELFF. The CDR3 DNA reads as TGTGCCAGCAGTTTAGGGACAGCCAACACCGGGGAGCTGTTTTTT. The rearrangement uses TRBV28 and TRBJ2-2; 7 bases are shared with TRBD1. With 2 bases clipped from V and 2 bases from J, the junction kept 2 bases outside the gene matches. This CDR3 spans 15 amino acids. Germline V gene data show CDR1 as MDHEN and CDR2 as SYDVKM.

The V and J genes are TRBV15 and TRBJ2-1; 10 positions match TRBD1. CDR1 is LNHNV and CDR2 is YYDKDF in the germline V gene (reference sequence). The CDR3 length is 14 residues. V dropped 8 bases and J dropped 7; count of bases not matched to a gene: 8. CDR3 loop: CATEPGTGVNEQFF. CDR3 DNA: TGTGCCACCGAACCGGGGACAGGGGTTAATGAGCAGTTCTTC.

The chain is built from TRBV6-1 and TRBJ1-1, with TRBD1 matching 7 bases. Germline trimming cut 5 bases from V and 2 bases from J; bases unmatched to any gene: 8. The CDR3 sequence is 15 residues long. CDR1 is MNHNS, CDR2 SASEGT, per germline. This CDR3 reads CASSKVQGSNTEAFF. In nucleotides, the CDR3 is TGTGCCAGCAGTAAAGTACAGGGGAGTAACACTGAAGCTTTCTTT.

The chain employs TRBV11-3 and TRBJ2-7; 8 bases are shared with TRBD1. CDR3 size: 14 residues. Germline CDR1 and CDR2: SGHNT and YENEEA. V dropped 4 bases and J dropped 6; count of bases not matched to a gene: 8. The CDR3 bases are TGTGCCAGCAGCTCGGGACAGGTCGGGGGCGAGCAGTACTTC. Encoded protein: CASSSGQVGGEQYF.

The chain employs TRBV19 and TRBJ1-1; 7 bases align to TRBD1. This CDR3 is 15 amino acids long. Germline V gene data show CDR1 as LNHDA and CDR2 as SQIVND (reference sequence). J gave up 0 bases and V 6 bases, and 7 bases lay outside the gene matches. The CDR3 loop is CASRGETGMNTEAFF. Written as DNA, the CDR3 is TGTGCCAGTAGAGGGGAGACAGGGATGAACACTGAAGCTTTCTTT.

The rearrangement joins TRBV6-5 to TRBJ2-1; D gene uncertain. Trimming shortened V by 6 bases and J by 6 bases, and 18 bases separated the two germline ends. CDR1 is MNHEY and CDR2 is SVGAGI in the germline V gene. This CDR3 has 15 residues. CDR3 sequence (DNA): TGTGCCAGCAGCCGCGGAAGTATTGTGGTCAATGAGCAGTTCTTC. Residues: CASSRGSIVVNEQFF.

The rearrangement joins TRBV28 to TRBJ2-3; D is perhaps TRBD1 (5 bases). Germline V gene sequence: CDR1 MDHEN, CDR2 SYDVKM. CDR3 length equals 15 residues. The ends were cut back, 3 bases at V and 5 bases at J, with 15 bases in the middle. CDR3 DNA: TGTGCCAGCAGTTTGGCGGCAGGGTCGGTAGATACGCAGTATTTT. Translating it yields CASSLAAGSVDTQYF.

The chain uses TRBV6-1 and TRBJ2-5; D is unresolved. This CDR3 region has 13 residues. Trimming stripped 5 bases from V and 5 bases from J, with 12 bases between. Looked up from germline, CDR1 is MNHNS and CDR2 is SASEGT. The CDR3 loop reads CASSFDSEETQYF. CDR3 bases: TGTGCCAGCAGTTTCGACTCGGAGGAGACCCAGTACTTC.

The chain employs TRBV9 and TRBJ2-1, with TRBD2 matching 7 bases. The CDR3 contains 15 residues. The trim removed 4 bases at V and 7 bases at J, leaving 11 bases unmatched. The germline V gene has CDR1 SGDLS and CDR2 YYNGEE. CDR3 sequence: CASSTQAGRLNEQFF. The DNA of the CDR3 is TGTGCCAGCAGCACACAAGCGGGGCGGTTGAATGAGCAGTTCTTC.

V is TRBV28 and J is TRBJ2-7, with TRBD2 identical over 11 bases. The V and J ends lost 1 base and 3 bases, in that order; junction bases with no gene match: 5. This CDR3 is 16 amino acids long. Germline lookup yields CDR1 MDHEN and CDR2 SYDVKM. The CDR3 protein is CASSLLTSGTGYEQYF. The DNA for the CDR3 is TGTGCCAGCAGTTTATTGACTAGCGGGACAGGCTACGAGCAGTACTTC.

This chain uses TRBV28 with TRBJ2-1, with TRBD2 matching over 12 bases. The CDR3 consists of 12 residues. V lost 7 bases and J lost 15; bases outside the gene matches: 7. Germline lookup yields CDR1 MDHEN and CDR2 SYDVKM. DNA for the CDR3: TGTGCCAGCACCCGACTAGCGGGAGCGCCGTTCTTC. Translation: CASTRLAGAPFF.

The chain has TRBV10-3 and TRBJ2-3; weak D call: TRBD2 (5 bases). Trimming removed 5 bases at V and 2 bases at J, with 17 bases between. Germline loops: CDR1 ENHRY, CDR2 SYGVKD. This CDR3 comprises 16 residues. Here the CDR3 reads CAISLEGTIHTDTQYF. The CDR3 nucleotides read TGTGCCATCAGTCTCGAGGGCACAATACACACAGATACGCAGTATTTT.

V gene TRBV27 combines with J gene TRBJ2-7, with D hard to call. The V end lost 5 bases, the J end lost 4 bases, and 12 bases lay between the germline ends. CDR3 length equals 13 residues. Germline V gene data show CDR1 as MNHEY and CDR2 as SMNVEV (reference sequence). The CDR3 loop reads CASSPRLRYEQYF. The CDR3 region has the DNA TGTGCCAGCAGTCCCCGTCTGAGATACGAGCAGTACTTC.

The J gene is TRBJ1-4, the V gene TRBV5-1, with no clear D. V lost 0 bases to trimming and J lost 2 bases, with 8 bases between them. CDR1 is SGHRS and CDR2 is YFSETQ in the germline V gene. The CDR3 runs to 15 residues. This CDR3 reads CASSLAGDTNEKLFF. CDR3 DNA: TGCGCCAGCAGCTTGGCGGGTGATACTAATGAAAAACTGTTTTTT. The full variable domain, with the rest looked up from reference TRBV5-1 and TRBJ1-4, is KAGVTQTPRYLIKTRGQQVTLSCSPISGHRSVSWYQQTPGQGLQFLFEYFSETQRNKGNFPGRFSGRQFSNSRSEMNVSTLELGDSALYLCASSLAGDTNEKLFFGSGTQLSVL.

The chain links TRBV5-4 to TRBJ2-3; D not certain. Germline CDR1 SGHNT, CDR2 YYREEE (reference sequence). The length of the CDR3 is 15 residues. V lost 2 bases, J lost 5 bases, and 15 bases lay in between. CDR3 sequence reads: CASSFRDNYEDTQYF. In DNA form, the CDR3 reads TGTGCCAGCAGCTTCCGAGATAATTACGAAGATACGCAGTATTTT.

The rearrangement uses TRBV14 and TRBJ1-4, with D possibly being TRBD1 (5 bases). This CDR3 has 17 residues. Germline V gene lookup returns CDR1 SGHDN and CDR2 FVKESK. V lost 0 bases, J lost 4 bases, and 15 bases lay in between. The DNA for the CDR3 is TGTGCCAGCAGCCAAGATAATTTTCGTGACAGTAATGAAAAACTGTTTTTT. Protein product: CASSQDNFRDSNEKLFF.

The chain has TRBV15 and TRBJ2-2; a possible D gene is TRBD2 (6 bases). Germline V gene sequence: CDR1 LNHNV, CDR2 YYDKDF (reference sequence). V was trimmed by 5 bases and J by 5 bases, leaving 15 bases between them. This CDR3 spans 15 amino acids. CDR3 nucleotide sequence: TGTGCCACCAGCGTCCAGGGTGGGAGGACCGGGGAGCTGTTTTTT. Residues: CATSVQGGRTGELFF. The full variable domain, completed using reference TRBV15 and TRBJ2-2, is DAMVIQNPRYQVTQFGKPVTLSCSQTLNHNVMYWYQQKSSQAPKLLFHYYDKDFNNEADTPDNFQSRRPNTSFCFLDIRSPGLGDTAMYLCATSVQGGRTGELFFGEGSRLTVL.

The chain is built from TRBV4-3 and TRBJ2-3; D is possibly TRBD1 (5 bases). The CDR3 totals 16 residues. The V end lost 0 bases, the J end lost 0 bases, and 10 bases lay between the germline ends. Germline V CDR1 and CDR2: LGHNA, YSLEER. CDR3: CASSQEAQGSTDTQYF. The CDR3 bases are TGCGCCAGCAGCCAAGAGGCCCAGGGCAGCACAGATACGCAGTATTTT.

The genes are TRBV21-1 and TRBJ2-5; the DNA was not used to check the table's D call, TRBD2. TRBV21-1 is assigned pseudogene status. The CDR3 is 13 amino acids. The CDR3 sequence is CASSNHGEETQYF. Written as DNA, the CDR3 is TGTGCCAGCAGCAATCACGGGGAAGAGACCCAGTACTTC.

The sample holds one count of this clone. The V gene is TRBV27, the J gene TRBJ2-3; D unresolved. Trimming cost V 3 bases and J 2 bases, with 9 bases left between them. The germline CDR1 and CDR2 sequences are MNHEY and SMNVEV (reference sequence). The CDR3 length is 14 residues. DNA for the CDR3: TGTGCCAGCAGTTTGGTTGGCTCCACAGATACGCAGTATTTT. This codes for CASSLVGSTDTQYF.

CDR3: CASSSLDRDQYF. In DNA form, the CDR3 reads TGTGCCAGTAGTTCATTAGACAGGGATCAGTACTTC. The genes are TRBV19 and TRBJ2-7, with 7 bases fitting TRBD1. Germline lookup yields CDR1 LNHDA and CDR2 SQIVND (reference sequence). The CDR3 totals 12 residues. Trimming cost V 5 bases and J 10 bases; bases outside gene matches: 8.

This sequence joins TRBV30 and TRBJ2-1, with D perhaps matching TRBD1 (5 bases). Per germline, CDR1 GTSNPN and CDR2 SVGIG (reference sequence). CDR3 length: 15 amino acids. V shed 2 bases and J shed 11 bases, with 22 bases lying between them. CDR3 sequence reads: CAWSRGGAPVGQQFF. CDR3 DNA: TGTGCCTGGAGTAGGGGTGGGGCTCCTGTAGGGCAGCAGTTCTTC.

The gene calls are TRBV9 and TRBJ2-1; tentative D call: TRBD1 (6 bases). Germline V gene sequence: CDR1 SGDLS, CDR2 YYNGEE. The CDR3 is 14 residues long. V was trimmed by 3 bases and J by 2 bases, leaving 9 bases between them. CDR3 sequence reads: CASSDRDTYNEQFF. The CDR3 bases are TGTGCCAGCAGCGACCGGGACACCTACAATGAGCAGTTCTTC.

The DNA of the CDR3 is TGTGCCAGCAGACCAGGGGGCCGGAACACTGAAGCTTTCTTT. This sequence encodes CASRPGGRNTEAFF. The V gene is TRBV6-1, the J gene TRBJ1-1, with TRBD1 identical over 8 bases. This CDR3 is built from 14 residues. V gave up 6 bases and J gave up 1 base; unmatched junction bases: 4. Looked up from germline, CDR1 is MNHNS and CDR2 is SASEGT.

CDR3 loop: CATSGTGGYEQYF. In DNA form, the CDR3 reads TGTGCCACGTCCGGGACAGGGGGATACGAGCAGTACTTC. The rearrangement links TRBV10-3 to TRBJ2-7; 11 positions agree with TRBD1. Germline CDR1 reads ENHRY; CDR2 reads SYGVKD. This CDR3 spans 13 amino acids. V was clipped by 10 bases and J by 4 bases; unmatched bases: 6.

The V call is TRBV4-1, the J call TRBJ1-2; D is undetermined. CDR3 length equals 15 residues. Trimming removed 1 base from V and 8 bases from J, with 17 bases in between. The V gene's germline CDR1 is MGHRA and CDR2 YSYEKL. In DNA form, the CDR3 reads TGCGCCAGCAGCCAAGGACCGGACGGAGGCGGGGGCTACACCTTC. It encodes CASSQGPDGGGGYTF.